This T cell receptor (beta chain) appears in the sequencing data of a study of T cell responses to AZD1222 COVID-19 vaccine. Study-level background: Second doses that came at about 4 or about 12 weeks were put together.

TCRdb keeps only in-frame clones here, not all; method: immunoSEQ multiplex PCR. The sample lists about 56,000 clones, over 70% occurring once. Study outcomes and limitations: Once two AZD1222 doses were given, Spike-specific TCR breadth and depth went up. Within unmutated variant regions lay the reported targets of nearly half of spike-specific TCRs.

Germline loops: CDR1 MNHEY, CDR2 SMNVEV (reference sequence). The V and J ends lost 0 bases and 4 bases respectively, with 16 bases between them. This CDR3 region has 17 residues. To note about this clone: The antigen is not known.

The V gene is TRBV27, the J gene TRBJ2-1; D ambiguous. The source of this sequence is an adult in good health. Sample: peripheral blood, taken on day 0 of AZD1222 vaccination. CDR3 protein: CASSLSTRLGTYNEQFF. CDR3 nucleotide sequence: TGTGCCAGCAGTTTATCGACGCGCCTAGGTACTTACAATGAGCAGTTCTTC.